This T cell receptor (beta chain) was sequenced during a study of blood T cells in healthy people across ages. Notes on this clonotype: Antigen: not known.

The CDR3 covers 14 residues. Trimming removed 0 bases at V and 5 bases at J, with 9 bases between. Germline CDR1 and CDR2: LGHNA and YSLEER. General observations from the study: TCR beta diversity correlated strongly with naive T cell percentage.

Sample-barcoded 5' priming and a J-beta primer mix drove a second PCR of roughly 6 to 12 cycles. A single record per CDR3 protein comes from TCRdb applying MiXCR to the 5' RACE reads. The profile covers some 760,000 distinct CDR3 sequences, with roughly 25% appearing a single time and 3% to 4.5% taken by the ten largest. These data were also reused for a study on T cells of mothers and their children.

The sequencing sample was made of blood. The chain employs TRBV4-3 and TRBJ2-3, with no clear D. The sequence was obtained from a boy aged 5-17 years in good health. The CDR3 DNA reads TGCGCCAGCAGCCAAGAGTGGAGAGGAGATACGCAGTATTTT. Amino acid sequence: CASSQEWRGDTQYF.